The 26 T cell receptor beta chains listed next were all sequenced from one sample in a study of graft-versus-host responses after intestinal transplantation. Their specific antigens are unknown. Clones were read by immunoSEQ multiplex PCR, and TCRdb kept only the in-frame ones, dropping some. This sample yields some 96,000 clones, of which less than 90% are seen a single time; around 0.98% belongs to the top ten. This specimen was unstimulated CD4+ T cells sorted from spleen or lymph node cells, taken before transplant. The receptors were sampled from a human donor who was the organ donor for an intestinal transplant.

The chain has TRBV29-1 and TRBJ1-4; D not resolved. V shed 4 bases and J shed 5 bases, with 11 bases lying between them. Germline CDR1 SQVTM, CDR2 ANQGSEA. The CDR3 contains 13 residues. The DNA of the CDR3 is TGCAGCGTTGCGGAGCAACGGAATGAAAAACTGTTTTTT. Translated: CSVAEQRNEKLFF. The whole variable domain, filled in from reference TRBV29-1 and TRBJ1-4, reads SAVISQKPSRDICQRGTSLTIQCQVDSQVTMMFWYRQQPGQSLTLIATANQGSEATYESGFVIDKFPISRPNLTFSTLTVSNMSPEDSSIYLCSVAEQRNEKLFFGSGTQLSVL.

This clone was recorded once. This rearrangement joins TRBV11-1 to TRBJ2-3; 13 nucleotides align to TRBD2. J was trimmed by 1 base and V by 2 bases; bases with no gene match: 6. The CDR3 runs 18 residues. Germline V gene lookup returns CDR1 SGHAT and CDR2 FQDESV (reference sequence). The CDR3 protein is CASSLLLAGGLGTDTQYF. DNA for the CDR3: TGTGCCAGCAGCTTACTACTAGCGGGGGGGCTTGGCACAGATACGCAGTATTTT.

The chain couples TRBV5-4 to TRBJ2-1, with 9 bases fitting TRBD1. The germline gives CDR1 SGHNT, CDR2 YYREEE (reference sequence). CDR3 length: 15 residues. V lost 1 base to trimming and J lost 7 bases; unmatched junction nucleotides: 6. CDR3 loop: CASSLIGTGRNEQFF. The CDR3 DNA reads as TGTGCCAGCAGCTTGATAGGGACAGGGCGAAATGAGCAGTTCTTC.

Note on this clone: The conserved phenylalanine or tryptophan normally closing the CDR3 is absent here, so this likely arose from a read error. The limits of the CDR3 on the DNA are not certain, so only TCRdb's listed CDR3 is given. V and J are TRBV6-1 and TRBJ1-6; the DNA was not used to check the table's D call, TRBD1. Germline CDR1 and CDR2: MNHNS and SASEGT. The CDR3 numbers 13 amino acids, ends counted. CDR3 loop: CASSVSRPTTGTD.

This clone has a single count. This sequence joins TRBV27 and TRBJ1-5; D is unclear. The V end was cut by 5 bases, the J end by 4 bases, with 12 bases between. Germline assignment: CDR1 MNHEY and CDR2 SMNVEV (reference sequence). The CDR3 is made up of 14 amino acids. CDR3 residues: CASSPRTGNQPQHF. The DNA of the CDR3 is TGTGCCAGCAGTCCCCGGACTGGTAATCAGCCCCAGCATTTT.

The chain has TRBV19 and TRBJ1-4; D is possibly TRBD1 (5 bases). Trimming took off 3 bases at V and 8 bases at J, with 10 bases between the two ends. Germline assignment: CDR1 LNHDA and CDR2 SQIVND (reference sequence). CDR3 length equals 13 residues. CDR3 sequence reads: CASSIGGGEKLFF. DNA of the CDR3: TGTGCCAGTAGTATCGGGGGGGGAGAAAAACTGTTTTTT.

This sequence joins TRBV7-2 and TRBJ1-2; TRBD1 is a possible D gene (5 bases). Trimming stripped 4 bases from V and 5 bases from J, with 11 bases between. Germline CDR1 and CDR2: SGHTA and FQGNSA. This CDR3 has 13 amino acids. The CDR3 spells CASSSGAPYGYTF. For the CDR3, the DNA is TGTGCCAGCAGCTCCGGGGCTCCATATGGCTACACCTTC.

This chain connects TRBV5-6 to TRBJ2-7, with D hard to call. This CDR3 region has 14 residues. CDR1 is SGHDT and CDR2 is YYEEEE in the germline V gene. Trimming cost V 1 base and J 2 bases, with 10 bases left between them. The CDR3 DNA is TGTGCCAGCAGCTTGATCGGGCCCACCTACGAGCAGTACTTC. This encodes CASSLIGPTYEQYF.

This clone was detected only a few times. The chain couples TRBV11-3 to TRBJ1-1; no clear D. The CDR3 covers 15 residues. Between the trimmed V and J ends, which lost 1 base and 1 base, there was a span of 10 bases. Per germline, CDR1 SGHNT and CDR2 YENEEA. The CDR3 is CASSLGLGSNTEAFF. Here the CDR3 DNA reads TGTGCCAGCAGCTTAGGCCTGGGGTCGAACACTGAAGCTTTCTTT. Using reference TRBV11-3 and TRBJ1-1 for the parts outside the CDR3, the full variable domain is EAGVVQSPRYKIIEKKQPVAFWCNPISGHNTLYWYLQNLGQGPELLIRYENEEAVDDSQLPKDRFSAERLKGVDSTLKIQPAELGDSAVYLCASSLGLGSNTEAFFGQGTRLTVV.

J is TRBJ2-3 and V is TRBV19; D is uncertain. The CDR3 spans 13 residues. Germline V CDR1 and CDR2: LNHDA, SQIVND (reference sequence). The V gene lost 3 bases and the J gene lost 5 bases, with 9 bases spanning the gap. This chain's CDR3 is CASSMVRKDTQYF. CDR3 coding DNA: TGTGCCAGTAGTATGGTTCGGAAAGATACGCAGTATTTT. Supplemented by reference TRBV19 and TRBJ2-3, the full variable domain reads DGGITQSPKYLFRKEGQNVTLSCEQNLNHDAMYWYRQDPGQGLRLIYYSQIVNDFQKGDIAEGYSVSREKKESFPLTVTSAQKNPTAFYLCASSMVRKDTQYFGPGTRLTVL.

The chain has TRBV4-1 and TRBJ2-7, with 8 bases aligning to TRBD1. The V gene end was trimmed by 1 base and the J gene end by 2 bases; junction bases not matched to a gene: 4. Germline V gives CDR1 MGHRA, CDR2 YSYEKL. The CDR3 loop spans 15 amino acids. The CDR3 spells CASSQADRVTYEQYF. The CDR3 nucleotides read TGCGCCAGCAGCCAAGCGGACAGGGTTACCTACGAGCAGTACTTC.

The chain's CDR3 is CASRTQGEGTEAFF. The CDR3 nucleotides read TGTGCCAGTAGGACACAGGGGGAGGGCACTGAAGCTTTCTTT. The gene calls are TRBV19 and TRBJ1-1; 8 bases align to TRBD1. V shed 6 bases, J shed 4 bases, and the junction held 7 bases outside the gene matches. This CDR3 comprises 14 residues. CDR1 and CDR2 (germline): LNHDA, SQIVND (reference sequence).

The sample holds a few counts of this clone. The chain carries TRBV19 and TRBJ1-2; D not certain. V lost 7 bases, J lost 8 bases, and 14 bases lay in between. This CDR3 has 12 residues. The germline CDR1 and CDR2 sequences are LNHDA and SQIVND (reference sequence). DNA for the CDR3: TGTGCCAGTACCACTCCTTTGGGCGGCTACACCTTC. Its protein is CASTTPLGGYTF.

V gene TRBV5-1 combines with J gene TRBJ2-7; D is unresolved. The V end was cut by 0 bases, the J end by 0 bases, with 10 bases between. This CDR3 comprises 15 residues. Germline CDR1 SGHRS, CDR2 YFSETQ. The CDR3 here is CASSLGQTHSYEQYF. In nucleotides, the CDR3 is TGCGCCAGCAGCTTGGGGCAAACCCACTCCTACGAGCAGTACTTC.

The genes are TRBV19 and TRBJ2-7, with TRBD1 as a possible D gene (7 bases). The length of the CDR3 is 15 residues. With 5 bases removed from V and 2 bases from J, the gap between germline ends came to 16 bases. Germline V gene sequence: CDR1 LNHDA, CDR2 SQIVND (reference sequence). For the CDR3, the DNA is TGTGCCAGTAGTGGGGGGACAGAGATGACCTACGAGCAGTACTTC. This sequence encodes CASSGGTEMTYEQYF.

The chain is built from TRBV2 and TRBJ2-2, with 11 bases matching TRBD2. The CDR3 length is 15 residues. Trimming took 7 bases from V and 7 from J; bases not matched to a gene: 8. Germline CDR1 SNHLY, CDR2 FYNNEI. The CDR3, as DNA: TGTGCCAGCAAGGCCACAGGGACTAGCGGCGGGGAGCTGTTTTTT. As protein: CASKATGTSGGELFF.

V is TRBV28 and J is TRBJ2-1; D not certain. V was pared by 6 bases and J by 5 bases, with 17 bases between. Germline V gene data show CDR1 as MDHEN and CDR2 as SYDVKM. This CDR3 is 15 amino acids long. The chain's CDR3 is CASSRIGAKNNEQFF. DNA of the CDR3: TGTGCCAGCAGCCGGATAGGTGCAAAGAACAATGAGCAGTTCTTC.

The chain employs TRBV18 and TRBJ1-5; possibly TRBD1 for D (5 bases). The CDR3 extends over 16 amino acids. Per germline, CDR1 KGHSH and CDR2 LQKENI. V was shortened by 3 bases and J by 2 bases, with 14 bases between the two germline ends. CDR3 nucleotides: TGTGCCAGCTCACCGAGAGACTGGGGGGGCAATCAGCCCCAGCATTTT. Translated: CASSPRDWGGNQPQHF.

The CDR3 here is CASSPDSFYEQYF. Here the CDR3 DNA reads TGCGCCAGCAGCCCCGATTCCTTCTACGAGCAGTACTTC. J is TRBJ2-7 and V is TRBV5-1; unclear D gene. V gave up 4 bases and J gave up 3 bases, with 11 bases separating them. Germline V gives CDR1 SGHRS, CDR2 YFSETQ. The CDR3 is 13 residues long.

This rearrangement joins TRBV18 to TRBJ2-3; no clear D gene. This CDR3 region has 18 residues. The germline V gene has CDR1 KGHSH and CDR2 LQKENI. The V end was cut by 1 base, the J end by 0 bases, with 17 bases between. CDR3 residues: CASSPLAVQPSSTDTQYF. The CDR3 region has the DNA TGTGCCAGCTCACCACTTGCGGTCCAACCGTCTAGCACAGATACGCAGTATTTT.

The chain combines TRBV27 with TRBJ2-2; 9 bases map to TRBD1. The CDR3 sequence is 17 residues long. V lost 6 bases to trimming and J lost 5 bases; unmatched junction nucleotides: 13. The germline V gene has CDR1 MNHEY and CDR2 SMNVEV (reference sequence). The CDR3 region is CASSPYVGTGSTGELFF. CDR3 bases: TGTGCCAGCAGCCCCTATGTCGGGACAGGGTCGACCGGGGAGCTGTTTTTT.

As to this clone: The sample has other DNA sequences that encode this CDR3 too. The rearrangement links TRBV6-5 to TRBJ1-6, with unresolved D. Between the trimmed V and J ends, which lost 6 bases and 5 bases, there was a span of 5 bases. The CDR3 has 12 residues. Germline assignment: CDR1 MNHEY and CDR2 SVGAGI. The CDR3 protein is CASSRNNSPLHF. The CDR3 DNA sequence: TGTGCCAGCAGCAGAAATAATTCACCCCTCCACTTT.

This clone was seen a few times. CDR3 amino acids: CASSLQGFNEKLFF. For the CDR3, the DNA is TGTGCCAGCAGCTTGCAGGGGTTTAATGAAAAACTGTTTTTT. V usage is TRBV5-4 and J usage is TRBJ1-4; perhaps TRBD1 as D (6 bases). The V end was cut by 1 base, the J end by 4 bases, with 8 bases between. This CDR3 contains 14 residues. The germline V gene encodes CDR1 SGHNT and CDR2 YYREEE (reference sequence).

The rearrangement uses TRBV9 and TRBJ2-3, with 10 bases aligning to TRBD2. V lost 3 bases, J lost 0 bases, and 4 bases stayed unmatched. This CDR3 is built from 16 residues. CDR1 is SGDLS and CDR2 is YYNGEE in the germline V gene. The CDR3 DNA reads TGTGCCAGCAGCGCCCGGACTAGCGGCAGCACAGATACGCAGTATTTT. Residues: CASSARTSGSTDTQYF.

The genes are TRBV5-1 and TRBJ1-2; no clear D. Between the trimmed V and J ends, which lost 2 bases and 0 bases, there was a span of 8 bases. Germline V gene data show CDR1 as SGHRS and CDR2 as YFSETQ. The CDR3 has 14 residues. The CDR3 reads CASSFDGANYGYTF. The DNA for the CDR3 is TGCGCCAGCAGCTTCGACGGGGCTAACTATGGCTACACCTTC.

The chain recombines TRBV6-1 with TRBJ1-6; no definite D call. CDR1 is MNHNS and CDR2 is SASEGT in the germline V gene. The V gene lost 2 bases and the J gene lost 0 bases, with 11 bases spanning the gap. The CDR3 sequence is 17 residues long. The CDR3 nucleotides read TGTGCCAGCAGTGAATCTGGGCGGAGCTCCTATAATTCACCCCTCCACTTT. It is translated as CASSESGRSSYNSPLHF.